This TCR beta chain came from a study of blood T cell repertoires in COVID-19. Sequenced by immunoSEQ multiplex PCR; TCRdb stores in-frame clones only, minus some. The sample includes roughly 140,000 clones, over 75% seen only once; the top ten take approximately 12%. Germline assignment: CDR1 KGHDR and CDR2 SFDVKD. Trimming took 1 base from V and 4 from J, leaving 28 bases between them. The CDR3 contains 20 residues. Sequenced sample: peripheral blood. This clonotype originated in a man aged 60-69 years with active or convalescent COVID-19. The gene calls are TRBV24-1 and TRBJ2-7; TRBD1 is a possible D gene (6 bases). CDR3 sequence reads: CATSDLGRKGVFAPGYEQYF. CDR3 bases: TGTGCCACCAGTGATTTAGGTCGGAAGGGGGTCTTTGCACCTGGGTACGAGCAGTACTTC.